The rows below give T cell receptor beta chains drawn from one sample of a study of T-cell memory formation after mild COVID-19. TCRdb reanalysed the 5' RACE reads using MiXCR and keeps one entry per CDR3 protein. This sample has over 500,000 distinct CDR3 sequences, with 17% found just once. The sample consisted of PBMCs or a T cell subset sorted from them (not recorded which). Receptors were obtained from an adult woman who had mild COVID-19 (a few samples of this study predate the infection). Cell type and time point are not known. The CDR3 runs from the conserved cysteine through the conserved F or W. The D gene is left open where the match is weak. Size is omitted from some rows. Given values are once, few, many or a class for expanded clones.

j_call: TRBJ2-1; clone_size: -; v_call: TRBV7-9; d_call: TRBD2; cdr3_aa: CASSSTGTSVNNEQFF; cdr3_nt: TGTGCCAGCAGCTCTACCGGGACTAGCGTTAACAATGAGCAGTTCTTC
j_call: TRBJ1-2; clone_size: few; v_call: TRBV20-1; d_call: -; cdr3_aa: CSAPSPETNYGYTF; cdr3_nt: TGCAGTGCTCCTTCCCCGGAAACTAACTATGGCTACACCTTC
j_call: TRBJ2-1; clone_size: -; v_call: TRBV20-1; d_call: -; cdr3_aa: CSARDGHRGNNEQFF; cdr3_nt: TGCAGTGCTAGAGATGGACACAGAGGTAACAATGAGCAGTTCTTC
j_call: TRBJ2-2; clone_size: few; v_call: TRBV5-1; d_call: -; cdr3_aa: CASSLVSRTGELFF; cdr3_nt: TGCGCCAGCAGCTTGGTTAGCCGGACCGGGGAGCTGTTTTTT
j_call: TRBJ2-2; clone_size: -; v_call: TRBV7-9; d_call: -; cdr3_aa: CASGGPGAGELFF; cdr3_nt: TGTGCCAGCGGAGGTCCTGGGGCCGGGGAGCTGTTTTTT
j_call: TRBJ2-1; clone_size: many; v_call: TRBV24-1; d_call: -; cdr3_aa: CATSDPRELGRNEQFF; cdr3_nt: TGTGCCACCAGTGACCCCAGGGAGTTGGGACGAAATGAGCAGTTCTTC
j_call: TRBJ1-1; clone_size: -; v_call: TRBV4-2; d_call: -; cdr3_aa: CASSQDWVSRGNTEAFF; cdr3_nt: TGTGCCAGCAGCCAAGATTGGGTCTCTAGGGGGAACACTGAAGCTTTCTTT
j_call: TRBJ1-3; clone_size: few; v_call: TRBV15; d_call: -; cdr3_aa: CATSRDSESSGNTIYF; cdr3_nt: TGTGCCACCAGCAGAGATTCGGAGAGCTCTGGAAACACCATATATTTT
j_call: TRBJ2-3; clone_size: -; v_call: TRBV20-1; d_call: TRBD1; cdr3_aa: CSTGQGHTDTQYF; cdr3_nt: TGCAGTACTGGACAGGGCCACACAGATACGCAGTATTTT
j_call: TRBJ2-1; clone_size: -; v_call: TRBV7-2; d_call: -; cdr3_aa: CASSRDRYSMEQFF; cdr3_nt: TGTGCCAGCAGCCGCGACAGGTATAGCATGGAGCAGTTCTTC
j_call: TRBJ2-2; clone_size: -; v_call: TRBV6-2/TRBV6-3; d_call: TRBD2; cdr3_aa: CASSYPSPILAAVDTGELFF; cdr3_nt: TGTGCCAGCAGTTACCCCTCCCCGATACTAGCGGCGGTGGACACCGGGGAGCTGTTTTTT
j_call: TRBJ2-7; clone_size: -; v_call: TRBV12-3/TRBV12-4; d_call: -; cdr3_aa: CASSTRQRLRGYEQYF; cdr3_nt: TGTGCCAGCAGTACGAGACAGCGCCTTCGGGGTTACGAGCAGTACTTC
j_call: TRBJ2-7; clone_size: few; v_call: TRBV29-1; d_call: -; cdr3_aa: CSVRKDSYEQYF; cdr3_nt: TGCAGCGTTCGAAAGGATTCATACGAGCAGTACTTC
j_call: TRBJ2-3; clone_size: -; v_call: TRBV20-1; d_call: TRBD2; cdr3_aa: CSAFRLAGDTQYF; cdr3_nt: TGCAGTGCCTTCCGACTAGCGGGAGATACGCAGTATTTT
j_call: TRBJ2-2; clone_size: -; v_call: TRBV7-9; d_call: -; cdr3_aa: CASSPRTGQQTGELFF; cdr3_nt: TGTGCCAGCAGCCCCAGAACAGGGCAACAAACCGGGGAGCTGTTTTTT
j_call: TRBJ1-4; clone_size: few; v_call: TRBV29-1; d_call: -; cdr3_aa: CSVDRDGNEKLFF; cdr3_nt: TGCAGCGTTGATCGGGACGGTAATGAAAAACTGTTTTTT
j_call: TRBJ2-5; clone_size: -; v_call: TRBV5-4; d_call: -; cdr3_aa: CASSFVAQETQYF; cdr3_nt: TGTGCCAGCAGCTTTGTAGCCCAAGAGACCCAGTACTTC
j_call: TRBJ1-1; clone_size: -; v_call: TRBV6-5; d_call: -; cdr3_aa: CASSYGQRMNTEAFF; cdr3_nt: TGTGCCAGCAGTTACGGGCAGAGAATGAACACTGAAGCTTTCTTT
j_call: TRBJ2-6; clone_size: -; v_call: TRBV7-2; d_call: TRBD2; cdr3_aa: CASSLSGGASSGANVLTF; cdr3_nt: TGTGCCAGCAGCTTAAGCGGGGGGGCGAGTTCTGGGGCCAACGTCCTGACTTTC
j_call: TRBJ2-3; clone_size: -; v_call: TRBV7-2; d_call: TRBD2; cdr3_aa: CASSFGLAGATRTDTQYF; cdr3_nt: TGTGCCAGCAGCTTCGGACTAGCGGGAGCGACCCGCACAGATACGCAGTATTTT
j_call: TRBJ2-2; clone_size: -; v_call: TRBV28; d_call: -; cdr3_aa: CASSLFRASTGELFF; cdr3_nt: TGTGCCAGCAGTTTATTTCGGGCGTCGACCGGGGAGCTGTTTTTT
j_call: TRBJ1-1; clone_size: many; v_call: TRBV5-1; d_call: TRBD1; cdr3_aa: CATQGAPDTEAFF; cdr3_nt: TGCGCCACACAGGGGGCCCCGGACACTGAAGCTTTCTTT
j_call: TRBJ2-3; clone_size: few; v_call: TRBV4-1; d_call: TRBD2; cdr3_aa: CASRPAGGPGTDTQYF; cdr3_nt: TGCGCCAGCAGGCCAGCGGGGGGGCCAGGCACAGATACGCAGTATTTT
j_call: TRBJ2-1; clone_size: -; v_call: TRBV19; d_call: TRBD2; cdr3_aa: CASRTLAGDYNEQFF; cdr3_nt: TGTGCCAGTAGAACACTAGCGGGGGATTACAATGAGCAGTTCTTC
j_call: TRBJ2-3; clone_size: -; v_call: TRBV7-3; d_call: TRBD1; cdr3_aa: CASSRGQATDTDTQYF; cdr3_nt: TGTGCCAGCAGCCGAGGACAGGCTACCGACACAGATACGCAGTATTTT
j_call: TRBJ2-1; clone_size: few; v_call: TRBV5-5; d_call: -; cdr3_aa: CASSLDWYNEQFF; cdr3_nt: TGTGCCAGCAGCCTGGACTGGTACAATGAGCAGTTCTTC
j_call: TRBJ2-3; clone_size: -; v_call: TRBV11-2; d_call: TRBD2; cdr3_aa: CASSLTELAGKQYF; cdr3_nt: TGTGCCAGCAGCTTGACCGAACTAGCGGGAAAGCAGTATTTT
j_call: TRBJ2-7; clone_size: few; v_call: TRBV7-6; d_call: TRBD2; cdr3_aa: CASSREMSGRYSYEQYF; cdr3_nt: TGTGCCAGCAGCAGGGAAATGAGCGGGAGGTACTCCTACGAGCAGTACTTC
j_call: TRBJ1-1; clone_size: -; v_call: TRBV2; d_call: -; cdr3_aa: CASTAVAAFF; cdr3_nt: TGTGCGAGCACGGCAGTGGCAGCTTTCTTT
j_call: TRBJ2-7; clone_size: -; v_call: TRBV18; d_call: -; cdr3_aa: CASSLLDAGSYEQYF; cdr3_nt: TGTGCCAGCTCGCTTTTGGACGCCGGCTCCTACGAGCAGTACTTC
j_call: TRBJ2-3; clone_size: -; v_call: TRBV11-2; d_call: -; cdr3_aa: CASSLDLAKRGTQYF; cdr3_nt: TGTGCCAGCAGCTTAGATCTCGCCAAGCGAGGTACGCAGTATTTT
j_call: TRBJ2-5; clone_size: many; v_call: TRBV18; d_call: -; cdr3_aa: CASSESLQETQYF; cdr3_nt: TGTGCCAGCTCAGAGTCCCTTCAAGAGACCCAGTACTTC
j_call: TRBJ1-1; clone_size: -; v_call: TRBV7-7; d_call: -; cdr3_aa: CASSPLPGARGSTEAFF; cdr3_nt: TGTGCTAGCAGCCCTCTCCCCGGGGCGCGGGGGAGCACTGAAGCTTTCTTT
j_call: TRBJ2-7; clone_size: -; v_call: TRBV4-3; d_call: TRBD2; cdr3_aa: CASSPNIAGRYEQYF; cdr3_nt: TGCGCCAGCAGCCCCAATATAGCGGGAAGGTACGAGCAGTACTTC
j_call: TRBJ1-5; clone_size: -; v_call: TRBV12-3/TRBV12-4; d_call: -; cdr3_aa: CASSLSRANQPQHF; cdr3_nt: TGTGCCAGCAGTTTAAGCCGAGCCAATCAGCCCCAGCATTTT
j_call: TRBJ2-1; clone_size: -; v_call: TRBV4-3; d_call: TRBD2; cdr3_aa: CASSQEATGRAYNEQFF; cdr3_nt: TGCGCCAGCAGCCAAGAAGCGACCGGGAGGGCCTACAATGAGCAGTTCTTC
j_call: TRBJ2-7; clone_size: -; v_call: TRBV18; d_call: -; cdr3_aa: CASSPRDGRAYEQYF; cdr3_nt: TGTGCCAGCTCACCCCGGGACGGACGTGCCTACGAGCAGTACTTC
j_call: TRBJ2-7; clone_size: few; v_call: TRBV6-1; d_call: TRBD2; cdr3_aa: CASKLSLAGVYEQYF; cdr3_nt: TGTGCCAGCAAACTGTCGCTAGCGGGAGTTTACGAGCAGTACTTC
j_call: TRBJ2-6; clone_size: -; v_call: TRBV29-1; d_call: -; cdr3_aa: CSVRKVAGSSGANVLTF; cdr3_nt: TGCAGCGTTAGAAAGGTTGCGGGGAGCTCTGGGGCCAACGTCCTGACTTTC
j_call: TRBJ2-1; clone_size: few; v_call: TRBV4-1; d_call: -; cdr3_aa: CASSQPQGNEQFF; cdr3_nt: TGCGCCAGCAGCCAACCCCAGGGCAATGAGCAGTTCTTC
j_call: TRBJ1-6; clone_size: -; v_call: TRBV27; d_call: TRBD1; cdr3_aa: CASTGQGWAGGALHF; cdr3_nt: TGTGCCAGCACCGGACAGGGATGGGCCGGCGGGGCCCTCCACTTT
j_call: TRBJ1-5; clone_size: once; v_call: TRBV12-3/TRBV12-4; d_call: -; cdr3_aa: CASSLPGASFTQHF; cdr3_nt: TGTGCCAGCAGCCTCCCGGGAGCCTCGTTTACCCAGCATTTT
j_call: TRBJ2-5; clone_size: -; v_call: TRBV7-3; d_call: -; cdr3_aa: CASSLLGTPGQETQYF; cdr3_nt: TGTGCCAGCAGCTTACTAGGGACTCCTGGGCAAGAGACCCAGTACTTC
j_call: TRBJ2-7; clone_size: -; v_call: TRBV7-9; d_call: -; cdr3_aa: CASSTSKSDEQYF; cdr3_nt: TGTGCCAGCAGCACGAGTAAGAGCGACGAGCAGTACTTC
j_call: TRBJ2-1; clone_size: -; v_call: TRBV24-1; d_call: TRBD2; cdr3_aa: CATSDSTSGSFNEQFF; cdr3_nt: TGTGCCACCAGTGATTCGACTAGCGGGAGTTTTAATGAGCAGTTCTTC
j_call: TRBJ1-1; clone_size: -; v_call: TRBV6-5; d_call: -; cdr3_aa: CASSYADIANTEAFF; cdr3_nt: TGTGCCAGCAGTTACGCGGACATAGCGAACACTGAAGCTTTCTTT
j_call: TRBJ2-1; clone_size: -; v_call: TRBV5-4; d_call: TRBD2; cdr3_aa: CASSPGTSGRGEQFF; cdr3_nt: TGTGCCAGCAGCCCAGGGACTAGCGGGAGGGGTGAGCAGTTCTTC
j_call: TRBJ2-7; clone_size: few; v_call: TRBV7-9; d_call: -; cdr3_aa: CASSPPRDGYEQYF; cdr3_nt: TGTGCCAGCAGCCCTCCCAGGGACGGCTACGAGCAGTACTTC
j_call: TRBJ2-7; clone_size: few; v_call: TRBV25-1; d_call: -; cdr3_aa: CASSERGRGIDEQYF; cdr3_nt: TGTGCCAGCAGTGAAAGAGGCAGGGGCATCGACGAGCAGTACTTC
j_call: TRBJ1-2; clone_size: few; v_call: TRBV2; d_call: -; cdr3_aa: CASRNVGGIGGYTF; cdr3_nt: TGTGCCAGCAGAAATGTAGGGGGAATCGGTGGCTACACCTTC
j_call: TRBJ2-3; clone_size: -; v_call: TRBV5-4; d_call: -; cdr3_aa: CASSLAGPISTDTQYF; cdr3_nt: TGTGCCAGCAGCTTGGCCGGGCCTATAAGCACAGATACGCAGTATTTT
j_call: TRBJ2-3; clone_size: many; v_call: TRBV7-3; d_call: -; cdr3_aa: CASRPTVSSTDTQYF; cdr3_nt: TGTGCCAGCAGGCCGACAGTATCTAGCACAGATACGCAGTATTTT
j_call: TRBJ1-2; clone_size: -; v_call: TRBV7-9; d_call: -; cdr3_aa: CASSLAHEPSGYTF; cdr3_nt: TGTGCCAGCAGCTTAGCCCATGAGCCCTCAGGCTACACCTTC
j_call: TRBJ2-1; clone_size: few; v_call: TRBV29-1; d_call: -; cdr3_aa: CSVELLSGYNEQFF; cdr3_nt: TGCAGCGTTGAACTCCTGAGCGGCTACAATGAGCAGTTCTTC
j_call: TRBJ2-3; clone_size: many; v_call: TRBV7-9; d_call: TRBD1; cdr3_aa: CASSWTGGSSTDTQYF; cdr3_nt: TGTGCCAGCAGCTGGACAGGGGGTTCTAGCACAGATACGCAGTATTTT